This T cell receptor beta chain was sequenced in a study of blood T cells in healthy people across ages. Study background: Through template switching, about one barcoded beta molecule was captured per two T cells, as measured in model experiments.

This clonotype has a count of ten or more. Its antigen is currently unknown. Healthy Caucasian individuals from Russia aged 6 to 90 served as donors. It was approximately 10 milliliters of peripheral blood that were drawn from each donor. General study points: More naive CD4+ cells and higher diversity were found in long-lived than in aged donors.

A sample-barcoded 5' primer and a J-beta primer mix were used in a second PCR of about 7 to 11 cycles. TCRdb passed the 5' RACE reads through MiXCR, listing each CDR3 protein once. The sample lists 500,000 to 700,000 distinct CDR3 sequences, less than 35% occurring once. CDR3 size: 13 residues. Trimming removed 4 bases at V and 5 bases at J, with 11 bases between. Germline-derived CDR1 and CDR2 are MDHEN and SYDVKM. This receptor was taken from an elderly woman in good health. The sequencing sample was made of blood. The V gene is TRBV28, the J gene TRBJ2-5; D gene uncertain. DNA for the CDR3: TGTGCCAGCAGTTGGGCCTCGCGGGAGACCCAGTACTTC. It specifies CASSWASRETQYF.